The clone carrying this TCR beta chain came up many times. Uncontrolled infection, other autoimmune disease, pregnancy or lactation disqualified patients from enrolment. Orbital computed tomography, thyroid ultrasound, serum thyroxine and TRAb, and clinical symptoms together informed the diagnoses. Germline V gives CDR1 DFQATT, CDR2 SNEGSKA (reference sequence). The CDR3 is 13 residues long. V was clipped by 5 bases and J by 2 bases, with 9 bases between them. Authors of the study amplified TCR beta CDR3 regions from RNA transcripts. When the TCR CDR3 underwent first-round RT-PCR, the HTBI primer set was used. TCRdb passed the multiplex PCR reads through MiXCR, listing each CDR3 protein once. The repertoire holds about 380,000 distinct CDR3 sequences, about 14% seen once, with 15% to 20% in the top ten. The source of the sample is a study of T cells in Graves' hyperthyroidism and ophthalmopathy.

This chain uses TRBV20-1 with TRBJ2-2; weak D call: TRBD1 (6 bases). Sequenced material: blood. The clonotype was recovered from a woman aged 30 to 39 with Graves' ophthalmopathy. The CDR3: CSAVDRNTGELFF. CDR3 in DNA: TGCAGTGCTGTGGACAGAAACACCGGGGAGCTGTTTTTT.